This entry lists 28 T cell receptor beta chains sequenced from one sample in a study of spatial heterogeneity in lung cancer. A single record per CDR3 protein comes from TCRdb applying MiXCR to the 5' RACE reads. The sample holds roughly 120,000 distinct CDR3 sequences, 9.5% to 15% seen once. The sample's time point: blood at routine non-recurrence follow-up after resection. Unsorted whole RNA from tumor, nontumor lung or frozen PBMC underwent sequencing. The sequencing used PBMCs, collected at follow-up. Source of these receptors: a male donor with early-stage non-small cell lung cancer.

This clonotype occurred many times. V usage is TRBV15 and J usage is TRBJ2-7, with a possible D match to TRBD1 (7 bases). This CDR3 region has 15 residues. Germline CDR1 reads LNHNV; CDR2 reads YYDKDF (reference sequence). Trimming shortened V by 5 bases and J by 6 bases, and 20 bases separated the two germline ends. CDR3 DNA sequence: TGTGCCACCAGCCCTCTCCCCAGGGGGGAGGTCGAGCAGTACTTC. Its protein product is CATSPLPRGEVEQYF. The full variable domain, its missing parts supplied by reference TRBV15 and TRBJ2-7, is DAMVIQNPRYQVTQFGKPVTLSCSQTLNHNVMYWYQQKSSQAPKLLFHYYDKDFNNEADTPDNFQSRRPNTSFCFLDIRSPGLGDTAMYLCATSPLPRGEVEQYFGPGTRLTVT.

This clonotype was recorded many times. The genes are TRBV10-3 and TRBJ2-7, with D uncertain. This CDR3 comprises 11 residues. CDR1 and CDR2 from the germline V gene are ENHRY and SYGVKD. V shed 0 bases and J shed 6 bases, with 3 bases lying between them. CDR3 protein: CAISESFEQYF. The CDR3 bases are TGTGCCATCAGTGAGTCGTTCGAGCAGTACTTC.

V is TRBV4-3 and J is TRBJ1-2; 8 nucleotides agree with TRBD1. In germline, CDR1 is LGHNA, CDR2 YSLEER. Germline trimming cut 0 bases from V and 0 bases from J; bases unmatched to any gene: 9. The CDR3 sequence is 18 residues long. The CDR3 DNA reads TGCGCCAGCAGCCAAGAGACAGGGGCACGCATCTCTAACTATGGCTACACCTTC. It encodes CASSQETGARISNYGYTF.

A few counts support this clonotype. V usage is TRBV24-1 and J usage is TRBJ2-7, with 7 positions matching TRBD1. The CDR3 extends over 13 amino acids. V shed 3 bases, J shed 6 bases, and the junction held 4 bases outside the gene matches. Germline CDR1 and CDR2: KGHDR and SFDVKD. This CDR3 is CATSDLNRGEQYF. CDR3 nucleotides: TGTGCCACCAGTGATCTAAACAGGGGCGAGCAGTACTTC.

This clonotype was recorded many times. This chain uses TRBV5-1 with TRBJ2-5, with 11 positions matching TRBD1. The germline CDR1 and CDR2 sequences are SGHRS and YFSETQ. The V and J ends lost 3 bases and 2 bases, in that order; junction bases with no gene match: 3. This CDR3 comprises 15 residues. The CDR3 loop is CASSYRDRGQETQYF. As DNA, the CDR3 is TGCGCCAGCAGCTACCGGGACAGGGGGCAAGAGACCCAGTACTTC.

This clonotype was detected a few times. The J gene is TRBJ1-2, the V gene TRBV5-1, with a tentative D call TRBD1 (6 bases). CDR3 size: 13 residues. The germline V and J ends were trimmed by 2 bases and 2 bases, with 7 bases remaining between them. The germline V gene has CDR1 SGHRS and CDR2 YFSETQ. CDR3 amino acids: CASSFGQNYGYTF. The CDR3 DNA reads TGCGCCAGCAGCTTTGGACAGAACTATGGCTACACCTTC.

The chain couples TRBV20-1 to TRBJ2-1; D unclear. The germline gives CDR1 DFQATT, CDR2 SNEGSKA (reference sequence). Trimming left V 4 bases short and J 3 bases short, with 10 bases between. The CDR3 sequence is 13 residues long. CDR3 nucleotide sequence: TGCAGTGCTATGCGGAACCTCTACAATGAGCAGTTCTTC. Translated, it gives CSAMRNLYNEQFF.

This clonotype was seen only a few times. The chain links TRBV6-2 or TRBV6-3 to TRBJ2-7; D is perhaps TRBD2 (5 bases). The CDR3 runs 14 residues. Trimming took off 4 bases at V and 4 bases at J, with 14 bases between the two ends. Germline V gives CDR1 MNHEY, CDR2 SVGEGT. CDR3 protein: CASSFRAVLYEQYF. The CDR3 coding sequence is TGTGCCAGCAGTTTCAGAGCGGTATTATACGAGCAGTACTTC.

Only a few counts were recorded for this clonotype. The V call is TRBV28, the J call TRBJ2-7; 10 bases align to TRBD2. The CDR3 extends over 15 amino acids. J was trimmed by 0 bases and V by 6 bases; bases with no gene match: 5. The germline V gene has CDR1 MDHEN and CDR2 SYDVKM. This CDR3 is CASRIAGGTSYEQYF. DNA for the CDR3: TGTGCCAGCAGAATAGCGGGGGGTACCTCCTACGAGCAGTACTTC. The full variable domain, with the rest looked up from reference TRBV28 and TRBJ2-7, is DVKVTQSSRYLVKRTGEKVFLECVQDMDHENMFWYRQDPGLGLRLIYFSYDVKMKEKGDIPEGYSVSREKKERFSLILESASTNQTSMYLCASRIAGGTSYEQYFGPGTRLTVT.

This clonotype was found many times. V gene TRBV7-2 combines with J gene TRBJ2-3, with D maybe TRBD2 (6 bases). The CDR3 is 16 residues long. Germline V gives CDR1 SGHTA, CDR2 FQGNSA. The germline V and J ends were trimmed by 5 bases and 4 bases, with 19 bases remaining between them. The chain's CDR3 is CASSPGRGLGADTQYF. In DNA, the CDR3 is TGTGCCAGCAGCCCGGGGCGGGGTCTGGGTGCAGATACGCAGTATTTT.

There are a few counts of this clonotype. This sequence joins TRBV24-1 and TRBJ1-1; D gene unclear. V lost 3 bases to trimming and J lost 10 bases, with 14 bases between them. Germline CDR1 and CDR2: KGHDR and SFDVKD. The CDR3 runs to 13 residues. CDR3 region: CATSDPSRGGAFF. The CDR3 bases are TGTGCCACCAGTGATCCCTCCCGTGGCGGAGCTTTCTTT.

This clonotype has a handful of counts. The gene calls are TRBV10-2 and TRBJ2-5; D is unresolved. The germline V gene encodes CDR1 WSHSY and CDR2 SAAADI. V was shortened by 4 bases and J by 0 bases, with 6 bases between the two germline ends. The CDR3 is 13 residues long. CDR3 sequence: CASSGAYQETQYF. The CDR3 region has the DNA TGCGCCAGCAGTGGAGCGTACCAAGAGACCCAGTACTTC.

J is TRBJ2-7 and V is TRBV3-1; the D is unclear. V was clipped by 0 bases and J by 4 bases, with 4 bases between them. This CDR3 comprises 12 residues. Germline V gene lookup returns CDR1 LGHDT and CDR2 YNNKEL (reference sequence). The CDR3 DNA reads as TGTGCCAGCAGCCAAGAGGGATACGAGCAGTACTTC. Residues: CASSQEGYEQYF.

In its sample, this clonotype was seen many times. The chain has TRBV9 and TRBJ2-5; TRBD2 matches 7 bases. The germline CDR1 and CDR2 sequences are SGDLS and YYNGEE. The CDR3 has 15 residues. V trimming: 3 bases; J trimming: 2 bases; junction bases outside the gene matches: 7. CDR3 DNA: TGTGCCAGCAGCGCCCGATGGGGGGGGCAAGAGACCCAGTACTTC. As protein: CASSARWGGQETQYF.

The chain combines TRBV12-3 or TRBV12-4 with TRBJ2-3; D is perhaps TRBD1 (7 bases). The germline V and J ends were trimmed by 6 bases and 5 bases, with 18 bases remaining between them. The CDR3 extends over 15 amino acids. The CDR3 DNA follows: TGTGCCAGCAGCCCCAGGGGGGTAACCGTAGATACGCAGTATTTT. It codes for CASSPRGVTVDTQYF.

This clonotype has a handful of counts. This chain links TRBV7-9 with TRBJ2-5; 11 bases are shared with TRBD2. The V gene end was trimmed by 4 bases and the J gene end by 3 bases; junction bases not matched to a gene: 10. Germline assignment: CDR1 SEHNR and CDR2 FQNEAQ (reference sequence). The CDR3 runs to 17 residues. CDR3 nucleotide sequence: TGTGCCAGCAGCTGGCCCTTGCTAGCGGGGGGAGAAGAGACCCAGTACTTC. Translation gives CASSWPLLAGGEETQYF.

As to this clonotype: At one end the junction does not follow the germline gene, possibly because of a read error. V and J are TRBV6-5 and TRBJ2-6, with 7 bases matching TRBD2. The germline V gene has CDR1 MNHEY and CDR2 SVGAGI. CDR3 size: 20 residues. Here the CDR3 DNA reads TGTGCCAGCAGCCCTTGGCCCTCCCAGGGAGGGGACTCTGGGGCCAACGTCCTGGCTTTC. Protein product: CASSPWPSQGGDSGANVLAF.

This clonotype was found a few times. This chain joins TRBV6-2 or TRBV6-3 and TRBJ1-5; D may be TRBD1 (5 bases). The V end was cut by 6 bases, the J end by 0 bases, with 21 bases between. CDR1 and CDR2 from the germline V gene are MNHEY and SVGEGT. The CDR3 is 18 amino acids. CDR3 sequence: CASRDPLGALYSNQPQHF. In DNA, the CDR3 is TGTGCCAGCAGGGACCCTCTAGGGGCCTTATATAGCAATCAGCCCCAGCATTTT.

The V gene is TRBV2, the J gene TRBJ2-7, with no clear D. Germline V lookup: CDR1 SNHLY, CDR2 FYNNEI. V was cut by 8 bases and J by 0 bases, with 8 bases left in between. This CDR3 is built from 12 residues. The CDR3: CASQDGSYEQYF. The CDR3 DNA is TGTGCCAGCCAGGACGGCTCCTACGAGCAGTACTTC.

The chain combines TRBV3-1 with TRBJ2-7; D gene unclear. Germline CDR1 is LGHDT and CDR2 is YNNKEL (reference sequence). The CDR3 runs to 12 residues. Trimming left V 8 bases short and J 2 bases short, with 10 bases between. The CDR3 DNA reads TGTGCCAGCGGGCAGAGAGCCTACGAGCAGTACTTC. It codes for CASGQRAYEQYF.

The chain combines TRBV5-1 with TRBJ2-1, with D uncertain. CDR1 and CDR2 from the germline V gene are SGHRS and YFSETQ. The CDR3 covers 14 residues. Trimming took 2 bases from V and 8 from J, leaving 14 bases between them. The CDR3 sequence: CASSFFSEFDEQFF. In DNA form, the CDR3 reads TGCGCCAGCAGCTTCTTTTCGGAGTTTGATGAGCAGTTCTTC. Full variable domain (remainder filled in from reference TRBV5-1 and TRBJ2-1): KAGVTQTPRYLIKTRGQQVTLSCSPISGHRSVSWYQQTPGQGLQFLFEYFSETQRNKGNFPGRFSGRQFSNSRSEMNVSTLELGDSALYLCASSFFSEFDEQFFGPGTRLTVL.

The table lists this clonotype with a few counts. V usage is TRBV27 and J usage is TRBJ2-7; TRBD2 matches 11 bases. J gave up 5 bases and V 5 bases, and 8 bases lay outside the gene matches. Germline CDR1 is MNHEY and CDR2 is SMNVEV (reference sequence). The CDR3 extends over 15 amino acids. The CDR3 region is CASSARLAGSHEQYF. As DNA, the CDR3 is TGTGCCAGCAGTGCCAGACTAGCGGGGTCCCACGAGCAGTACTTC.

The chain joins TRBV5-1 to TRBJ2-1; D remains ambiguous. This CDR3 is 16 amino acids long. The germline CDR1 and CDR2 sequences are SGHRS and YFSETQ. The V end was cut by 0 bases, the J end by 9 bases, with 19 bases between. The CDR3 coding sequence is TGCGCCAGCAGCTTGGATGAGTTGGGGAATACGATTGAGCAGTTCTTC. This sequence encodes CASSLDELGNTIEQFF.

V gene TRBV28 combines with J gene TRBJ2-7; D perhaps matches TRBD1 (5 bases). V lost 9 bases, J lost 5 bases, and 17 bases lay in between. Germline CDR1 and CDR2: MDHEN and SYDVKM. This CDR3 comprises 13 residues. The CDR3 nucleotides read TGTGCCAGTAGGGGTCAGGGTAGGGACGAGCAGTACTTC. It codes for CASRGQGRDEQYF.

This clonotype was observed many times. The J gene is TRBJ2-1, the V gene TRBV5-1, with TRBD1 identical over 8 bases. Germline-derived CDR1 and CDR2 are SGHRS and YFSETQ. The V and J ends lost 5 bases and 7 bases, in that order; junction bases with no gene match: 8. CDR3 length: 14 amino acids. CDR3 protein: CASSSRQGTNEQFF. The CDR3 DNA follows: TGCGCCAGCAGTTCTAGACAGGGGACGAATGAGCAGTTCTTC.

This clonotype was counted only a few times. The chain combines TRBV29-1 with TRBJ2-1; the match to TRBD2 covers 9 bases. Germline lookup yields CDR1 SQVTM and CDR2 ANQGSEA. Trimming removed 4 bases from V and 6 bases from J; junction bases left unmatched: 4. The length of the CDR3 is 13 residues. CDR3 sequence reads: CSVVVAGANEQFF. Here the CDR3 DNA reads TGCAGCGTTGTGGTAGCGGGGGCCAATGAGCAGTTCTTC.

This clonotype was detected many times. The V call is TRBV28, the J call TRBJ2-2; maybe TRBD1 (6 bases). Trimming removed 3 bases at V and 7 bases at J, with 12 bases between. Germline V CDR1 and CDR2: MDHEN, SYDVKM. This CDR3 is 14 amino acids long. DNA for the CDR3: TGTGCCAGCAGTTTCACCAGGGGTTACGGGGAGCTGTTTTTT. Translation gives CASSFTRGYGELFF.

Only a few counts were recorded for this clonotype. This chain uses TRBV28 with TRBJ1-1; 11 bases are shared with TRBD1. V dropped 7 bases and J dropped 5; count of bases not matched to a gene: 15. Germline lookup yields CDR1 MDHEN and CDR2 SYDVKM. The CDR3 totals 17 residues. The CDR3 bases are TGTGCCAGCACGGAGCCGGATGGGACAGGGGGTTTTACTGAAGCTTTCTTT. Translated: CASTEPDGTGGFTEAFF.